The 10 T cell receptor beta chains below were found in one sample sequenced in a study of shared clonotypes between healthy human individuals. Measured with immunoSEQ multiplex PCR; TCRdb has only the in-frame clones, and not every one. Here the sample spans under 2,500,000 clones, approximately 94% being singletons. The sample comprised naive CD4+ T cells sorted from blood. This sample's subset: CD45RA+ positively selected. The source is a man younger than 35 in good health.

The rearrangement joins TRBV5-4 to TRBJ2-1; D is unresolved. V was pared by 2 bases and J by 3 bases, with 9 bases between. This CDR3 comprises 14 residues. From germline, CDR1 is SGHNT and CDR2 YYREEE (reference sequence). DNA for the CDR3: TGTGCCAGCAGCTTTGGCCAGATCTACAATGAGCAGTTCTTC. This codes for CASSFGQIYNEQFF.

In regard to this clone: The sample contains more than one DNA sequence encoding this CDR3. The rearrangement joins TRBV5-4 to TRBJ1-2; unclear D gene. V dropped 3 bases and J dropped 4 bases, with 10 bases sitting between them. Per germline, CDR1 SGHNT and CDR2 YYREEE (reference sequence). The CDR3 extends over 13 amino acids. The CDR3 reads CASSSDRFYGYTF. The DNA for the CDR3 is TGTGCCAGCAGCTCCGATCGATTCTATGGCTACACCTTC.

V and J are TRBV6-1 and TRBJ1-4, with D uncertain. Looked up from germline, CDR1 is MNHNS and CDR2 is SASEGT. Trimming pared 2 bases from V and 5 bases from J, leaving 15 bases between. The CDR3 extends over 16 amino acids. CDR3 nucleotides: TGTGCCAGCAGTGAACACGTGGGCAGACCCAATGAAAAACTGTTTTTT. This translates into CASSEHVGRPNEKLFF.

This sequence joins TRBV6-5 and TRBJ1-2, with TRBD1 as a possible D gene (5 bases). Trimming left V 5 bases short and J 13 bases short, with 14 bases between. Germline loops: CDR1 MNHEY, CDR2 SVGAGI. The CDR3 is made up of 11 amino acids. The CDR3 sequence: CASSEKGSGTF. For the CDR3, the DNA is TGTGCCAGCAGTGAAAAGGGGTCGGGCACCTTC.

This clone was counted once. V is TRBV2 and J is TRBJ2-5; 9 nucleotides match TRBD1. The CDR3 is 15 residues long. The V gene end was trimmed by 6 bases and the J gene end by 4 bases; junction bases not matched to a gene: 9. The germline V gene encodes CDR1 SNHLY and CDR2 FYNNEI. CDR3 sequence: CASRKQGAPGETQYF. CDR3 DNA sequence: TGTGCCAGCAGGAAACAGGGGGCGCCGGGAGAGACCCAGTACTTC.

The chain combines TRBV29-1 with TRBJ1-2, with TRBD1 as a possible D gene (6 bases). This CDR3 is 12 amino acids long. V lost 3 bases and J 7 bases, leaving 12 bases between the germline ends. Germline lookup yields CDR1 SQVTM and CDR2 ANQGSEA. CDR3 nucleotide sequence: TGCAGCGTTGACAGGGGTAAAGCTGGCTACACCTTC. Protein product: CSVDRGKAGYTF.

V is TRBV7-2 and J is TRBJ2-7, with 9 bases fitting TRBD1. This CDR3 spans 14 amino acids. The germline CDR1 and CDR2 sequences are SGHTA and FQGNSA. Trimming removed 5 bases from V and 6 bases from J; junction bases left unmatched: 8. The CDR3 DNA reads TGTGCCAGCAGCCGGGGACAGGGAATAGGCGAGCAGTACTTC. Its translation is CASSRGQGIGEQYF.

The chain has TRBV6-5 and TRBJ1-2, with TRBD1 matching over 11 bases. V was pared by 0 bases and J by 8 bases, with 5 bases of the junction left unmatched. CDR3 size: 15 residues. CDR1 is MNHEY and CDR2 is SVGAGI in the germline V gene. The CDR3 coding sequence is TGTGCCAGCAGTTACTCGGGACAGGGGGAAGGCGGCTACACCTTC. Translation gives CASSYSGQGEGGYTF.

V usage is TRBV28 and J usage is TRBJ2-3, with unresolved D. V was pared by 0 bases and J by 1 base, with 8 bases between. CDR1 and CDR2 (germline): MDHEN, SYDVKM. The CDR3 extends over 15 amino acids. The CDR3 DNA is TGTGCCAGCAGTTTATGGAAGGGCCGCACAGATACGCAGTATTTT. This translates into CASSLWKGRTDTQYF.

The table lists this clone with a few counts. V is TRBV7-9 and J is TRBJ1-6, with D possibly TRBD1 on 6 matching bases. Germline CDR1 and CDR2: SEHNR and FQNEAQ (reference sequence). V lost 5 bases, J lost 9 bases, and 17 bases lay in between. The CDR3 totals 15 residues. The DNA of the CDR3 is TGTGCCAGCAGCCGCCGCCGGGACATTCCTTCACCCCTCCACTTT. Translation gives CASSRRRDIPSPLHF.